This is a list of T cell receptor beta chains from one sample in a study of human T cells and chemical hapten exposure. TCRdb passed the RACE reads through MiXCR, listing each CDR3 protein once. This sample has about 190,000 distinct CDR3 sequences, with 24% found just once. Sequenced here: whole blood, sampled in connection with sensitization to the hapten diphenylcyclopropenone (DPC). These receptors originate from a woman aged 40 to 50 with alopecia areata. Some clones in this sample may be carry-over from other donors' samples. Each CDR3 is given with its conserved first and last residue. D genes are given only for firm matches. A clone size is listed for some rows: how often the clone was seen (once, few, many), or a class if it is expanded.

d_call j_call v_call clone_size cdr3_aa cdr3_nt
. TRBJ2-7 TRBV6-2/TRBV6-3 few CASSSLTGTEVTYEQYF TGTGCCAGCAGCTCTCTCACCGGGACGGAGGTCACCTACGAGCAGTACTTC
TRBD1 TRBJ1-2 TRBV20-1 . CSATDRASYGYTF TGCAGTGCCACGGACAGGGCCTCCTATGGCTACACCTTC
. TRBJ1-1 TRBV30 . CAWSVTKGGTEAFF TGTGCCTGGAGTGTAACCAAGGGGGGCACTGAAGCTTTCTTT
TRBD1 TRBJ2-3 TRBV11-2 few CASSNGPLNRGKTDTQYF TGTGCCAGCAGCAACGGGCCCTTAAACAGGGGGAAGACAGATACGCAGTATTTT
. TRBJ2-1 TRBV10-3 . CAIDSGANEQFF TGTGCCATCGACTCGGGGGCGAATGAGCAGTTCTTC
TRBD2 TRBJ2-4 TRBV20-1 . CSARAGLAGGGAKNIQYF TGCAGTGCTAGAGCGGGACTAGCGGGAGGGGGGGCCAAAAACATTCAGTACTTC
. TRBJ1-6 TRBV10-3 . CAISSRTVDNSPLHF TGTGCCATCAGCTCCCGGACAGTAGATAATTCACCCCTCCACTTT
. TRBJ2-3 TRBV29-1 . CSVEAASSTDTQYF TGCAGCGTTGAAGCGGCTAGCAGCACAGATACGCAGTATTTT
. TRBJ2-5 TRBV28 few CASSLLSAAGETQYF TGTGCCAGCAGTTTACTCTCCGCGGCAGGCGAGACCCAGTACTTC
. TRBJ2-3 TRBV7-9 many CASSLARGRTDTQYF TGTGCCAGCAGCTTAGCCCGGGGAAGGACAGATACGCAGTATTTT
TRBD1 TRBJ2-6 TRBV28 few CAASGQGTGANVLTF TGTGCCGCTTCCGGACAGGGCACTGGGGCCAACGTCCTGACTTTC
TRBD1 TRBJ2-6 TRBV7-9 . CASSLSTGAGANVLTF TGTGCCAGCAGCTTATCCACAGGGGCTGGGGCCAACGTCCTGACTTTC
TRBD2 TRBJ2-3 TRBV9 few CASSPRTSGILDTQYF TGTGCCAGCAGCCCACGGACTAGCGGGATATTGGATACGCAGTATTTT
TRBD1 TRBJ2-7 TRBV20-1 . CSSADRGTSYEQYF TGCAGTTCCGCGGACAGGGGCACGTCCTACGAGCAGTACTTC
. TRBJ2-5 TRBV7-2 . CASSLGGTETQYF TGTGCCAGCAGCTTAGGGGGTACGGAGACCCAGTACTTC
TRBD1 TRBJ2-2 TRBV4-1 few CASSQGDRDTGELFF TGCGCCAGCAGCCAAGGGGACAGAGACACCGGGGAGCTGTTTTTT
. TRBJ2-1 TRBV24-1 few CATSELRYNEQFF TGTGCCACCAGTGAACTCAGGTACAATGAGCAGTTCTTC
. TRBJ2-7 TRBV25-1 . CASSGAGRGYEQYF TGTGCCAGCAGTGGGGCAGGGCGGGGTTACGAGCAGTACTTC
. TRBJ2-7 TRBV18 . CASSPTATSYEQYF TGTGCCAGCTCACCGACAGCGACCTCCTACGAGCAGTACTTC
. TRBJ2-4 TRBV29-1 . CSVVGGVAKNIQYF TGCAGCGTTGTAGGCGGGGTAGCCAAAAACATTCAGTACTTC